The source of this TCR beta chain is a study of blood T cells in healthy people across ages (dated by TCRdb to the mid-2010s). Study-wide context: In model experiments, roughly one uniquely barcoded TCR beta cDNA molecule per two T cells was captured by template switching. Using deep sequencing normalized with unique cDNA molecular identifiers, the study measured how TCR beta repertoire diversity changes with age. Four age groups were formed from the donors: young (average 16 years), middle-aged (around 37), aged (roughly 59) and long-lived (around 82). To avoid experimental bias, donors of different ages were randomly spread across the sequencing lanes. Using the same blood draw, the study looked at two additional independent replicas of 1 million unique cDNA reads for two donors, one aged 18 to 30 and the other aged 80 or older. Findings and caveats that apply to the study as a whole: There was a strong correlation between observed TCR beta diversity and the percentage of naive T cells measured by flow cytometry. As age increased, observed TCR beta diversity per million T cells dropped in a roughly linear way, and a significant reduction was already evident by age roughly 36. Compared with the aged group, more naive CD4+ T cells, fewer expanded clones and increased TCR diversity were shown by the long-lived group, suggesting age selection. Since profiling was done on bulk unsorted PBMCs, naive and antigen-experienced compartments could not be conclusively compared. Estimates of total diversity based on one million sequenced T cells were regarded as lower bounds and as underestimates. Donor CMV infection status was unknown, potentially confounding age-related changes in expanded clonotypes.

Inclusive of the bounding cysteine and phenylalanine, the CDR3 is 12 residues long. Kept here is only the CDR3 DNA, which spans 36 bases and is read in frame from base 1. Via the germline V gene (reference sequence), CDR1 is DFQATT and CDR2 SNEGSKA. V lost 3 bases and J lost 6 bases; the stretch between them is 9 bases long. Turning to this clonotype: Its antigen remains unidentified. Base qualities are not recorded, but no much larger clone differs from it by a single base.

The library was produced with 5' RACE. Sequencer: Illumina HiSeq 2500. A second about 6 to 11 cycle PCR used a sample-barcoded 5' primer and a J-beta primer mix. A unique molecular identifier was introduced onto each TCR beta cDNA molecule by a template-switch 5' adaptor carrying 12 random nucleotides. Each sample yielded at least 3 million CDR3-containing paired-end reads. All of the RNA was converted into first-strand cDNA using the Mint cDNA synthesis kit, with a TRBC-specific oligonucleotide serving as the primer. Following uracil-DNA glycosylase treatment, all cDNA underwent a first 18-cycle PCR with the universal primers M1SS and BC2_uni_R. The paper's processing steps were these. Normalization of each sample was performed by random selection of 1 million high-quality reads, each carrying a distinct molecular identifier. Reads with shared molecular identifiers were discarded instead of being binned into consensus sequences. MiTCR, with a Q25 quality threshold and the strictest error-elimination algorithm, was used for CDR3 identification, clonotype clustering and error correction. A nonparametric unseen species model with Euler transformation was used to estimate lower-bound total TCR beta diversity. The raw public data were reprocessed by TCRdb itself: fastp quality trimming at Q25, MiXCR clonotype calling, in-frame beta chains only. CDR3 protein duplicates are merged, each entry listing the most common genes and DNA. The authors' filters were not applied to this entry. A total of more than 700,000 distinct CDR3 sequences appear in this sample, roughly 50% of them only once. The ten largest clones take up about 42% of the sample.

The donors were 40 or so Caucasian individuals from Russia, aged roughly 6 to 100 years, who were systemically healthy. Each donor gave roughly 9 milliliters of peripheral blood, drawn into EDTA-treated Vacutainer tubes. Ficoll-Paque density-gradient centrifugation was used to isolate PBMCs, with at least 7 million obtained per sample. Total RNA was extracted from PBMCs with Trizol reagent, with at least 6 micrograms obtained per sample. For every donor, an aliquot of PBMCs went through flow cytometry to measure the percentages of naive CD45RAhigh/CD27high T cells. This receptor chain uses TRBV20-1 and TRBJ2-1; a confident D gene designation cannot be given. The sequence came from a man older than 75 in good health. The sequencing sample was made of blood. The CDR3 region reads CSASALGNEQFF. The nucleotide sequence reads TGCAGTGCTAGCGCTCTCGGCAATGAGCAGTTCTTC.